This is a list of T cell receptor beta chains from one sample in a study of shared clonotypes between healthy human individuals. Here immunoSEQ multiplex PCR was the method, and the copy in TCRdb shows in-frame clones only, minus some. The table has 2 million to 2.5 million clones, approximately 90% seen once. The sample was naive CD4+ T cells from PBMCs. Receptors originate from a man between 18 and 35 years old in good health. Some clones in this sample may be carry-over from other donors' samples. Each CDR3 is given with its conserved first and last residue. Each record gives: clone size, J gene, D gene, V gene, CDR3 protein, CDR3 DNA. The D gene is left open where the match is weak. Clone sizes are given selectively: once, few, many, or a class where the clone is expanded.

>once|TRBJ2-3|.|TRBV5-1
CASSSRDGRTDTQYF
TGCGCCAGCAGCTCCCGGGACGGCCGCACAGATACGCAGTATTTT
>.|TRBJ2-7|TRBD1|TRBV7-2
CASSTLGTGGVRGEQYF
TGTGCCAGCAGCACCCTGGGGACAGGGGGCGTCAGAGGCGAGCAGTACTTC
>.|TRBJ1-1|.|TRBV2
CASSPDGNTEAFF
TGTGCCAGCAGCCCAGACGGGAACACTGAAGCTTTCTTT
>few|TRBJ1-2|.|TRBV30
CAWSEQQLRGYTF
TGTGCCTGGAGTGAGCAACAGTTACGTGGCTACACCTTC
>.|TRBJ1-1|.|TRBV7-8
CASSLAGVPGTEAFF
TGTGCCAGCAGCTTAGCAGGGGTGCCGGGCACTGAAGCTTTCTTT
>.|TRBJ2-5|TRBD2|TRBV9
CASSHPGLAGEETQYF
TGTGCCAGCAGTCATCCGGGACTAGCGGGAGAAGAGACCCAGTACTTC
>.|TRBJ1-5|.|TRBV2
CASSEEEVTPQHF
TGTGCCAGCAGTGAGGAGGAAGTGACGCCCCAGCATTTT
>.|TRBJ2-7|.|TRBV21-1
CASSKGFYEQYF
TGTGCCAGCAGCAAAGGGTTCTACGAGCAGTACTTC
>.|TRBJ2-1|TRBD1|TRBV11-3
CASSLDGTGYNEQFF
TGTGCCAGCAGCTTAGATGGGACAGGGTACAATGAGCAGTTCTTC
>.|TRBJ2-1|.|TRBV6-1
CASSEGRVRAFF
TGTGCCAGCAGTGAGGGACGGGTGAGAGCGTTCTTC
>.|TRBJ2-1|TRBD1|TRBV5-1
CASSPSGQGVNEQFF
TGCGCCAGCAGCCCCTCGGGACAGGGTGTGAATGAGCAGTTCTTC
>.|TRBJ2-7|TRBD1|TRBV19
CASSISLGQGVYEQYF
TGTGCCAGTAGTATCTCCCTGGGACAGGGGGTGTACGAGCAGTACTTC
>.|TRBJ2-5|.|TRBV5-1
CASSPGGPFQETQYF
TGCGCCAGCAGTCCCGGCGGGCCCTTTCAAGAGACCCAGTACTTC
>.|TRBJ2-7|TRBD2|TRBV7-9
CASSRSGRAYEQYF
TGTGCCAGCAGCAGAAGCGGGAGGGCCTACGAGCAGTACTTC
>once|TRBJ2-5|TRBD2|TRBV6-1
CASSEPTSGRNKETQYF
TGTGCCAGCAGTGAACCGACTAGCGGGAGGAACAAAGAGACCCAGTACTTC
>few|TRBJ1-5|.|TRBV5-6
CASSSGISNQPQHF
TGTGCCAGCAGCTCTGGTATTAGCAATCAGCCCCAGCATTTT
>.|TRBJ1-2|.|TRBV6-1
CASRETAPLGYTF
TGTGCCAGCAGAGAGACAGCTCCTTTGGGCTACACCTTC
>.|TRBJ2-7|TRBD1|TRBV6-6
CASTPGQGSYEQYF
TGTGCCAGCACCCCCGGACAGGGGTCCTACGAGCAGTACTTC
>.|TRBJ2-3|.|TRBV5-1
CASSNQPQGTTYTDTQYF
TGCGCCAGCAGCAACCAACCACAGGGTACCACCTACACAGATACGCAGTATTTT
>.|TRBJ1-2|.|TRBV6-5
CASRRGANYGYTF
TGTGCCAGCAGGCGCGGGGCTAACTATGGCTACACCTTC
>.|TRBJ2-7|TRBD1|TRBV27
CASSGGPGQGSASYEQYF
TGTGCCAGCAGTGGGGGACCGGGACAGGGTTCAGCTTCCTACGAGCAGTACTTC
>.|TRBJ1-2|.|TRBV2
CASSWTVNYGYTF
TGTGCCAGCAGCTGGACAGTAAACTATGGCTACACCTTC
>.|TRBJ1-1|.|TRBV5-1
CASTSGGRDTEAFF
TGCGCCAGCACGTCGGGGGGACGGGACACTGAAGCTTTCTTT
>.|TRBJ2-6|.|TRBV30
CAWTGVGANVLTF
TGTGCCTGGACAGGGGTCGGGGCCAACGTCCTGACTTTC
>.|TRBJ1-1|.|TRBV30
CAWSKLTGNTEAFF
TGTGCCTGGAGTAAGCTCACAGGGAACACTGAAGCTTTCTTT
>.|TRBJ2-2|TRBD1|TRBV7-3
CASSSRQGATGELFF
TGTGCCAGCAGCTCACGACAGGGTGCCACCGGGGAGCTGTTTTTT
>.|TRBJ1-5|.|TRBV19
CASSNYGGNQPQHF
TGTGCCAGTAGTAATTATGGGGGCAATCAGCCCCAGCATTTT
>.|TRBJ1-5|TRBD1|TRBV5-6
CASSLGNRGRGPQHF
TGTGCCAGCAGCTTGGGGAACAGGGGGCGGGGGCCCCAGCATTTT
>.|TRBJ2-4|.|TRBV9
CARPLGEVENIQYF
TGTGCCAGACCCTTGGGAGAAGTGGAAAACATTCAGTACTTC
>.|TRBJ2-3|TRBD1|TRBV7-2
CASSFRQGGMDTQYF
TGTGCCAGCAGCTTCAGACAGGGGGGCATGGATACGCAGTATTTT
>.|TRBJ2-7|.|TRBV27
CASSLRRQADGQYF
TGTGCCAGCAGTTTAAGGCGCCAGGCAGACGGGCAGTACTTC
>once|TRBJ2-5|TRBD2|TRBV7-9
CASSFSTSGRAVLTTQYF
TGTGCCAGCAGCTTTTCGACTAGCGGGAGGGCCGTCCTGACGACCCAGTACTTC
>.|TRBJ2-5|TRBD2|TRBV6-1
CASSVIPGLAGEGTRETQYF
TGTGCCAGCAGTGTGATACCGGGACTAGCGGGAGAGGGGACACGGGAGACCCAGTACTTC
>.|TRBJ2-3|.|TRBV5-1
CASSLSPGSTDTQYF
TGCGCCAGCAGCTTGTCTCCCGGGAGCACAGATACGCAGTATTTT
>.|TRBJ2-1|TRBD1|TRBV5-1
CASSQMGQGPYNEQFF
TGCGCCAGCAGCCAGATGGGACAGGGTCCCTACAATGAGCAGTTCTTC
>.|TRBJ1-1|TRBD1|TRBV10-1
CASSLTGGGGEAFF
TGCGCCAGCAGTCTCACAGGGGGCGGCGGTGAAGCTTTCTTT
>.|TRBJ1-5|.|TRBV28
CASSLALHGSQHF
TGTGCCAGCAGTTTAGCTCTACATGGGTCCCAGCATTTT
>.|TRBJ2-3|.|TRBV29-1
CSTSVSDTQYF
TGCAGCACTTCTGTGTCAGATACGCAGTATTTT
>.|TRBJ2-3|.|TRBV25-1
CASRAGTLRDTQYF
TGTGCCAGCAGGGCAGGGACTCTCAGGGATACGCAGTATTTT
>once|TRBJ2-2|.|TRBV19
CASTTGRTNTGELFF
TGTGCCAGTACCACGGGCAGAACGAACACCGGGGAGCTGTTTTTT
>.|TRBJ2-2|.|TRBV28
CASTLVAAGRGELFF
TGTGCCAGCACCCTCGTTGCAGCGGGTCGTGGGGAGCTGTTTTTT
>.|TRBJ2-1|TRBD2|TRBV19
CASSIGAGGDNEQFF
TGTGCCAGTAGTATTGGAGCGGGGGGGGACAATGAGCAGTTCTTC
>.|TRBJ2-7|.|TRBV4-2
CASSQPGHVAEQYF
TGTGCCAGCAGCCAACCCGGCCACGTAGCCGAGCAGTACTTC
>once|TRBJ2-5|.|TRBV19
CASRTSGSSETQYF
TGTGCCAGTAGGACGAGTGGAAGTTCAGAGACCCAGTACTTC
>.|TRBJ2-3|TRBD2|TRBV5-4
CASSSGLAGGDTQYF
TGTGCCAGCAGCTCCGGACTAGCGGGAGGAGATACGCAGTATTTT
>.|TRBJ1-1|.|TRBV7-2
CASSLTRNTEAFF
TGTGCCAGCAGCTTAACTCGGAACACTGAAGCTTTCTTT
>.|TRBJ2-6|.|TRBV28
CASSSTHSGANVLTF
TGTGCCAGCAGTTCAACTCACTCTGGGGCCAACGTCCTGACTTTC
>.|TRBJ1-3|.|TRBV4-3
CASSQEGSGNTIYF
TGCGCCAGCAGCCAAGAAGGGTCTGGAAACACCATATATTTT
>.|TRBJ2-2|.|TRBV7-2
CASSSGVTGELFF
TGTGCCAGCAGCTCGGGGGTCACCGGGGAGCTGTTTTTT
>.|TRBJ2-7|TRBD2|TRBV7-9
CASSPLRSGGTYEQYF
TGTGCCAGCAGCCCCCTTCGCTCGGGAGGGACCTACGAGCAGTACTTC
>.|TRBJ2-7|.|TRBV7-9
CASSFWTDEQYF
TGTGCCAGCAGCTTTTGGACGGACGAGCAGTACTTC
>.|TRBJ2-1|TRBD2|TRBV10-3
CAISESPSGTSSYNEQFF
TGTGCCATCAGTGAATCGCCTAGCGGGACCAGCTCCTACAATGAGCAGTTCTTC